At least ten counts were recorded for the clone carrying this T cell receptor (beta chain). Its cognate antigen is unknown. Prior to thyroid surgery, none of the patients had received any treatment. This sample is part of a study of metastatic and nonmetastatic thyroid tumors. Study information: Repertoire comparison spanned blood and tumor or nodule tissue of malignant and benign thyroid patients. Whole-study results and caveats: Reportedly, malignant thyroid tumors had significantly higher TCR beta diversity than benign nodules, in blood and tumor.

In the authors' workflow: Across clinicopathological groups, CDR3 differences served as the basis for building a distant-metastasis classifier for papillary thyroid cancer. Using MiXCR, TCRdb re-called clones from the PCR reads. It is TCRdb's table, rather than the study itself, that gives the V and J calls and clone size. This table has about 24,000 clones, roughly a quarter appearing once. This clonotype originated in a male donor with papillary thyroid cancer or a benign thyroid nodule (not recorded which). Some clones in this sample may be carry-over from other donors' samples. Sample: blood.

In DNA form, the CDR3 reads TGTGCCAGCAGCCTTCTAGGAGGTACGCAGTATTTT. The encoded protein is CASSLLGGTQYF. The chain links TRBV3-1 to TRBJ2-3; weak D call: TRBD2 (5 bases). The CDR3 is 12 amino acids. Germline CDR1 LGHDT, CDR2 YNNKEL (reference sequence). V dropped 4 bases and J dropped 8 bases, with 10 bases sitting between them.